The rows below give T cell receptor beta chains drawn from one sample of a study of human T cells and chemical hapten exposure. TCRdb passed the RACE reads through MiXCR, listing each CDR3 protein once. The data hold some 81,000 distinct CDR3 sequences, with 11% observed a single time. The starting material was whole blood, obtained in connection with sensitization to the hapten diphenylcyclopropenone (DPC). The receptors here all came from a man between 18 and 35 years old with alopecia areata. Some clones in this sample may be carry-over from other donors' samples. Each CDR3 is given with its conserved first and last residue. The D gene is left open where the match is weak. A clone size is listed for some rows: how often the clone was seen (once, few, many), or a class if it is expanded.

TRBJ2-7 TRBV6-2/TRBV6-3 . many TGTGCCAGCAGTTACGGCGGAGGGGCCTACGAGCAGTACTTC CASSYGGGAYEQYF
TRBJ1-5 TRBV11-1 . . TGTGCCAGCAGCTCAAATAGCAATCAGCCCCAGCATTTT CASSSNSNQPQHF
TRBJ2-1 TRBV25-1 TRBD2 few TGTGCCAGCAGCCGAAGAGGTTTAGCGGGGGGCAACAATGAGCAGTTCTTC CASSRRGLAGGNNEQFF
TRBJ2-2 TRBV6-2/TRBV6-3 . few TGTGCCAGCAGTCACAGCGGGACAGCGAACACCGGGGAGCTGTTTTTT CASSHSGTANTGELFF
TRBJ1-5 TRBV25-1 . . TGTGCCAGCAGTGAATCCGGCAGGGCCCATCAGCCCCAGCATTTT CASSESGRAHQPQHF
TRBJ2-1 TRBV5-1 TRBD1 many TGCGCCAGCGAGTCGACAGGGAGAATTGCCAATGAGCAGTTCTTC CASESTGRIANEQFF
TRBJ2-1 TRBV29-1 . . TGCAGCCCTGGGACTCTTTACAATGAGCAGTTCTTC CSPGTLYNEQFF
TRBJ2-2 TRBV6-2/TRBV6-3 TRBD1 few TGTGCCAGCAGTTGGACAGGGGCGATGAACACCGGGGAGCTGTTTTTT CASSWTGAMNTGELFF
TRBJ2-3 TRBV11-2 TRBD1 few TGTGCCAGCAGCTTAGGCGGGACAGGGGGCGGGGATACGCAGTATTTT CASSLGGTGGGDTQYF
TRBJ2-5 TRBV20-1 . many TGCAGTGTCGTCACAGGGAACCAAGAGACCCAGTACTTC CSVVTGNQETQYF
TRBJ2-3 TRBV7-2 . . TGTGCCAGCAGCTTAATACGGCGGGGCAGGGGAGATACGCAGTATTTT CASSLIRRGRGDTQYF
TRBJ2-2 TRBV20-1 . many TGCAGTGCTAGACGTTCGGACACCGGGGAGCTGTTTTTT CSARRSDTGELFF
TRBJ2-4 TRBV11-3 . many TGTGCCAGCAGCCTTTCCGGCCAGCCATCAGCCAAAAACATTCAGTACTTC CASSLSGQPSAKNIQYF
TRBJ1-1 TRBV7-8 . few TGTGCCAGCCCACCTACCGACAGGCTTCTCTTTTCGAACACTGAAGCTTTCTTT CASPPTDRLLFSNTEAFF
TRBJ2-1 TRBV7-2 TRBD2 many TGTGCCAGCAGCAGACTAGCGGGGGGGCTCTACAATGAGCAGTTCTTC CASSRLAGGLYNEQFF
TRBJ1-1 TRBV6-5 TRBD1 many TGTGCCAGCAGTTACTCGAGGACAGGGGGACGCACTGAAGCTTTCTTT CASSYSRTGGRTEAFF
TRBJ2-5 TRBV6-1 . few TGTGCCAGCATTTCGGAAGAGACCCAGTACTTC CASISEETQYF
TRBJ1-1 TRBV6-5 . many TGTGCCAGCAGTTACAGCAGTGAAGCTTTCTTT CASSYSSEAFF
TRBJ1-6 TRBV20-1 . few TGCAGTGCTAGAGGTCCGGGGAATAATTCACCCCTCCACTTT CSARGPGNNSPLHF
TRBJ1-3 TRBV7-9 . few TGTGCCGCCTATGGAGAGGGCAGGGGCCCTGGAAACACCATATATTTT CAAYGEGRGPGNTIYF
TRBJ1-4 TRBV10-3 . . TGTGCCATCAGTGGGTCAGCAACTAATGAAAAACTGTTTTTT CAISGSATNEKLFF
TRBJ2-3 TRBV12-5 . many TGTGCTAGTGGTCCGGCCTGGAGGGCTAAGGTAGATACGCAGTATTTT CASGPAWRAKVDTQYF
TRBJ2-7 TRBV6-2/TRBV6-3 . . TGTGCCAGCAAAAACGTCGGAGGGGGGGCGGCGCACGAGCAGTACTTC CASKNVGGGAAHEQYF
TRBJ1-1 TRBV4-1 TRBD1 many TGCGCCAGCAGCCGCCACCCCCGACAGGGAAACACTGAAGCTTTCTTT CASSRHPRQGNTEAFF
TRBJ1-1 TRBV7-9 . many TGTGCCAGCACCCAACTCGGGTCAGTAAACACTGAAGCTTTCTTT CASTQLGSVNTEAFF
TRBJ2-7 TRBV12-3/TRBV12-4 . . TGTGCCAGCAGTTTAGGCCTACTCAAGAGGGGCTCAAACGAGCAGTACTTC CASSLGLLKRGSNEQYF
TRBJ1-2 TRBV3-1 . few TGTGCCAGCAGCCAAGATGCCCAGCCGGATGGCTACACCTTC CASSQDAQPDGYTF
TRBJ1-4 TRBV9 . many TGTGCCAGCAGCGAAGGACAGACGGGCGAAAAACTGTTTTTT CASSEGQTGEKLFF
TRBJ2-5 TRBV6-2/TRBV6-3 . . TGTGCCAGCAGTCGCACGACGGGGCGAGAGACCCAGTACTTC CASSRTTGRETQYF
TRBJ2-1 TRBV18 . many TGTGCCAGCTCTCTGCTCAGGGGCAGTGAGCAGTTCTTC CASSLLRGSEQFF
TRBJ2-3 TRBV27 . few TGTGCCAGCAGTTTATCGACCCAGCCCGGCACAGATACGCAGTATTTT CASSLSTQPGTDTQYF
TRBJ2-3 TRBV7-3 TRBD1 . TGTGCCAGCAGCTTAAAGTTTGGGGACAGTAGCACAGATACGCAGTATTTT CASSLKFGDSSTDTQYF
TRBJ2-5 TRBV12-3/TRBV12-4 . many TGTGCCAGCAGTTTAGCGCGCAAAGAGACCCAGTACTTC CASSLARKETQYF
TRBJ2-1 TRBV29-1 . . TGCAGCGTTGAGGGAAATTACAATGAGCAGTTCTTC CSVEGNYNEQFF
TRBJ2-3 TRBV28 TRBD1 . TGTGCCAGCGACGGGACAGGGTTGCATACGCAGTATTTT CASDGTGLHTQYF
TRBJ2-3 TRBV10-2 TRBD2 . TGCGCCAGCACGAATACTAGCGGGGGGCAGGATACGCAGTATTTT CASTNTSGGQDTQYF
TRBJ1-2 TRBV12-3/TRBV12-4 . . TGTGCCAGCAGCACTGGGACGCCACTCGGCTACACCTTC CASSTGTPLGYTF
TRBJ2-1 TRBV4-1 TRBD2 . TGCGCCAGCAGCCAAGGGAAATACGGACTAGCGGGGAATGAGCTGTTCTTC CASSQGKYGLAGNELFF
TRBJ1-2 TRBV6-5 . . TGTGCCAGCAGCGAGGGGCGAACCTATGGCTACACCTTC CASSEGRTYGYTF
TRBJ1-5 TRBV2 . . TGTGCCAGCAGTGCCGGCCTCGGCGGCAATCAGCCCCAGCATTTT CASSAGLGGNQPQHF
TRBJ1-5 TRBV11-2 . . TGTGCCAGCAGCTCCTGCGGCCAGGGGATTAAGCAGCCCCAGCATTTT CASSSCGQGIKQPQHF
TRBJ1-2 TRBV4-3 . many TGCGCCAGCAGCCATTTAGGACGGGGAGGGCGCGGCTACACCTTC CASSHLGRGGRGYTF
TRBJ2-5 TRBV5-1 . . TGCGCCAGCAGCCCGCAGAGGAGGCAAGAGACCCAGTACTTC CASSPQRRQETQYF
TRBJ2-7 TRBV10-1 TRBD2 few TGCGCCACCAAGGGGACTAGCTCCTACGAGCAGTACTTC CATKGTSSYEQYF
TRBJ2-7 TRBV5-1 TRBD1 many TGCGCCAGCAGCTCGTCCGGGACAGGGAACGAGCAGTACTTC CASSSSGTGNEQYF
TRBJ1-2 TRBV7-9 . few TGTGCCAGCAGCTTAATCGCACCTACTAACTATGGCTACACCTTC CASSLIAPTNYGYTF
TRBJ1-5 TRBV24-1 . many TGTGCCACCAGGGAGAGGGGCAATCAGCCCCAGCATTTT CATRERGNQPQHF
TRBJ2-2 TRBV11-3 . few TGTGCCAGCAGCTTAGTGGGACACAAGAACACCGGGGAGCTGTTTTTT CASSLVGHKNTGELFF
TRBJ2-1 TRBV3-1 . few TGTGCCAGCAAGCGGGTTGGCAATGAGCAGTTCTTC CASKRVGNEQFF
TRBJ2-3 TRBV3-1 TRBD1 many TGTGCCAGCAGCCTTCGACAGGGGAAAACAGATACGCAGTATTTT CASSLRQGKTDTQYF
TRBJ2-1 TRBV29-1 . . TGCAGCTCCGCTCAAAGCTCCTACAATGAGCAGTTCTTC CSSAQSSYNEQFF
TRBJ1-1 TRBV7-8 . . TGTGCCAGCAGCGGGGTACAGGGGAACACTGAAGCTTTCTTT CASSGVQGNTEAFF
TRBJ1-1 TRBV6-2/TRBV6-3 . . TGTGCCAGCAGTTACTCGACGGGGTCGACTGAAGCTTTCTTT CASSYSTGSTEAFF
TRBJ2-3 TRBV19 . few TGTGCCAGTGCCGGAAAATACACAGATACGCAGTATTTT CASAGKYTDTQYF
TRBJ2-7 TRBV19 TRBD1 . TGTGCCAGTAGTAGAACCGGGACAGGGAGCTACGAGCAGTACTTC CASSRTGTGSYEQYF
TRBJ2-2 TRBV18 . . TGTGCCAGCTCACCGCTCGGGAACACCGGGGAGCTGTTTTTT CASSPLGNTGELFF
TRBJ1-5 TRBV12-3/TRBV12-4 . . TGTGCCAGCAGTCCAGGGGTGAATCAGCCCCAGCATTTT CASSPGVNQPQHF
TRBJ2-5 TRBV7-9 TRBD2 . TGTGCCAGCAGCCCTTACTCCCCTTGGTCGGGACTAGTATCTAGGGAGACCCAGTACTTC CASSPYSPWSGLVSRETQYF